The entry below gives a single TCR beta chain sequence along with its context. The data were taken from a study of T cell changes during pregnancy in multiple sclerosis. Trimming removed 2 bases from V and 5 bases from J; junction bases left unmatched: 8. CDR1 is SGHRS and CDR2 is YFSETQ in the germline V gene. The CDR3 is 16 residues long. The assay was immunoSEQ multiplex PCR, and TCRdb's table has in-frame clones only and misses some. The data show approximately 53,000 clones, with around 90% seen just once and 0.2% to 0.3% held by the top ten. The source is a female donor with multiple sclerosis, enrolled in a pregnancy study. Here the sequenced sample was CD4+ T cells from peripheral blood mononuclear cells, taken in the second trimester of pregnancy. The chain links TRBV5-1 to TRBJ2-5; 11 nucleotides align to TRBD2. The CDR3 DNA reads TGCGCCAGCAGCTTTAGCGGGAGGGCCATGGGTGAGACCCAGTACTTC. Translated, it gives CASSFSGRAMGETQYF. The entire variable domain, with the rest obtained from reference TRBV5-1 and TRBJ2-5, is as follows: KAGVTQTPRYLIKTRGQQVTLSCSPISGHRSVSWYQQTPGQGLQFLFEYFSETQRNKGNFPGRFSGRQFSNSRSEMNVSTLELGDSALYLCASSFSGRAMGETQYFGPGTRLLVL.